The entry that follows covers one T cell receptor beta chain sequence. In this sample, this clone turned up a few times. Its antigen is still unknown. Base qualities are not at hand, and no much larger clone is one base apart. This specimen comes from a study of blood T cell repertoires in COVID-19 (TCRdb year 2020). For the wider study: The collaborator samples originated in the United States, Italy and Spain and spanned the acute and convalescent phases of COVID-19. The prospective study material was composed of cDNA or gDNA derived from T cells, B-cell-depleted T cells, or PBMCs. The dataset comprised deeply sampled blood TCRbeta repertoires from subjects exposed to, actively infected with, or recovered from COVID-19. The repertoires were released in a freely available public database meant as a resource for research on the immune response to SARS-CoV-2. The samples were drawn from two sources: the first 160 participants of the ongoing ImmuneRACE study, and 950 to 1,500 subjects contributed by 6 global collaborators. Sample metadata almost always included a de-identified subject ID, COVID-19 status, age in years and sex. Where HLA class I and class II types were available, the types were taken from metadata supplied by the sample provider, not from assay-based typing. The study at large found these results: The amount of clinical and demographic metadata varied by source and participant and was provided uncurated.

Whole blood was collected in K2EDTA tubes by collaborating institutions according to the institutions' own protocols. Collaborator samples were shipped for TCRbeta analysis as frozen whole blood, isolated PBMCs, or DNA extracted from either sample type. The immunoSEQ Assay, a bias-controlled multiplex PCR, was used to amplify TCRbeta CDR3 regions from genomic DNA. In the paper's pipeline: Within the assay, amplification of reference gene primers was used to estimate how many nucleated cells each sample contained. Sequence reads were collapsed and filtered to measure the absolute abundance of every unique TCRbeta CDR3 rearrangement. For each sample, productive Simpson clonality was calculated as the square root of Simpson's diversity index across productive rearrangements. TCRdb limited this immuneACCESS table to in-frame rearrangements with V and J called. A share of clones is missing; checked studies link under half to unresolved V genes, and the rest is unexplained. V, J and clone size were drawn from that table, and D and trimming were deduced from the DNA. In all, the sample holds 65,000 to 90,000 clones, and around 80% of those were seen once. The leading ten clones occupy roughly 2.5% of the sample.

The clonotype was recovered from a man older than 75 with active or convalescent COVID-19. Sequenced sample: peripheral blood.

At the DNA level, the sequence is TGTGCCAGCAGTGGAGCCATGAACACCGGGGAGCTGTTTTTT. This encodes CASSGAMNTGELFF. The chain employs TRBV6-2 or TRBV6-3 and TRBJ2-2; no confident D gene assignment can be made. V and J lose 5 bases and 1 base, and a span of 8 bases separates them. CDR1 and CDR2 are read off the germline V gene as MNHEY and SVGEGT. Including the terminal cysteine and phenylalanine, the CDR3 comprises 14 residues. The kept DNA is CDR3 alone, 42 bases in frame from the first base.